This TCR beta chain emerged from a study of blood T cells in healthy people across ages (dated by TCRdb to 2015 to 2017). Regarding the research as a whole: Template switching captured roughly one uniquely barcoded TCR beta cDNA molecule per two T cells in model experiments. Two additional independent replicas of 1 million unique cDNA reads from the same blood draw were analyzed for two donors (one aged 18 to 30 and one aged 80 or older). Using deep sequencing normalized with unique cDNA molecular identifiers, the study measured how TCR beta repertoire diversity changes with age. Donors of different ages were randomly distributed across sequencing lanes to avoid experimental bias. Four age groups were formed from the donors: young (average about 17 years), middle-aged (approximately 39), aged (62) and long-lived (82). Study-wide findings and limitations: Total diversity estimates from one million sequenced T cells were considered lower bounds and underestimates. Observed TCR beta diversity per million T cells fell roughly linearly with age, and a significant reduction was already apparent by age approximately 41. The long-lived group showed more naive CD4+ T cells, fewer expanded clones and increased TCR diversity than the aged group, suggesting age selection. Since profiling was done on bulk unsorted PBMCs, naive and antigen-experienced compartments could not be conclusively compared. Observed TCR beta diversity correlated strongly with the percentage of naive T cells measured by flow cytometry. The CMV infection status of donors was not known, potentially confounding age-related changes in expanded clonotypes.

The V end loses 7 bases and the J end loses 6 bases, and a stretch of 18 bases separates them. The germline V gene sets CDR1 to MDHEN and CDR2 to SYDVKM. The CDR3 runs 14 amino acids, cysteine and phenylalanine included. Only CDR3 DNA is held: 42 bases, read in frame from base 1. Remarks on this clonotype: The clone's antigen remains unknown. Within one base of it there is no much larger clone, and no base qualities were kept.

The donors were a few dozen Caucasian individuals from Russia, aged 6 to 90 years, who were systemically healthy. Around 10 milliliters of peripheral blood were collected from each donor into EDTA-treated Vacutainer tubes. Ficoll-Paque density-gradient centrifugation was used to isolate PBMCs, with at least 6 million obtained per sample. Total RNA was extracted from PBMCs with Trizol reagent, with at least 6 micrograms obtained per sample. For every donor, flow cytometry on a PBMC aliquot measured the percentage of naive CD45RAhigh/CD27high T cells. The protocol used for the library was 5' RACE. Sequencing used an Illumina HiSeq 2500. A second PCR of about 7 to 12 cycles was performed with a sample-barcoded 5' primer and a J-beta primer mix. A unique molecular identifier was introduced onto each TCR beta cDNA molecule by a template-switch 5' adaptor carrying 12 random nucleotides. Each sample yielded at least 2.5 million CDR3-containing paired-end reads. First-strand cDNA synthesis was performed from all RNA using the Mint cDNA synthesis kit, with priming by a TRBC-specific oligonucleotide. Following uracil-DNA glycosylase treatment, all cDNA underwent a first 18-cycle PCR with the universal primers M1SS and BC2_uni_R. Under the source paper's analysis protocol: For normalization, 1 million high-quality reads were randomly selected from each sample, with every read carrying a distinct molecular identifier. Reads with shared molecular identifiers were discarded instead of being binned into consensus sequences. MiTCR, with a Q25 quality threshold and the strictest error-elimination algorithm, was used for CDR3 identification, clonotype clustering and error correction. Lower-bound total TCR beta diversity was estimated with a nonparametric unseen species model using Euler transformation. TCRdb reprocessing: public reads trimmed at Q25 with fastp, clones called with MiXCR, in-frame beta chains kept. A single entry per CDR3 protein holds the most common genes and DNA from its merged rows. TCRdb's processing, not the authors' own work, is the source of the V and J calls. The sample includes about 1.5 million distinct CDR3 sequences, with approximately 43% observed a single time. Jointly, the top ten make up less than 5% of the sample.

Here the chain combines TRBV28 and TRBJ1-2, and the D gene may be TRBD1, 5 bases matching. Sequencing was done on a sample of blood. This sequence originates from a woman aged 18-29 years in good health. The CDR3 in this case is CASTLRGKPHGYTF. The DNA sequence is TGTGCCAGCACTCTCCGGGGGAAACCACATGGCTACACCTTC.